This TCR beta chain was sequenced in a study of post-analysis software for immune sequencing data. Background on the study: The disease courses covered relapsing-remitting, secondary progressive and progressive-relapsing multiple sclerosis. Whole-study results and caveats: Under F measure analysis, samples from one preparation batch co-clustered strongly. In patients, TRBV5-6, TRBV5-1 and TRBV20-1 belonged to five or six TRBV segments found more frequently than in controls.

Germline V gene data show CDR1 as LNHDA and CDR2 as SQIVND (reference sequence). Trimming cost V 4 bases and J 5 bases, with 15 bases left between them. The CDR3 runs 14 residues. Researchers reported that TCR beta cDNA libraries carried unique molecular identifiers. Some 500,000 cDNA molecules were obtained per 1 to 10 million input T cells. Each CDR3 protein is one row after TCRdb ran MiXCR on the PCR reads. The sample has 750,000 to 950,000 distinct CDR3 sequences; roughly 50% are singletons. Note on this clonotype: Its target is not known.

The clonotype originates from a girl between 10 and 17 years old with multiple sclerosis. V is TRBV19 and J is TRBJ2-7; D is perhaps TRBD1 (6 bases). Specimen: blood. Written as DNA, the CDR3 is TGTGCCAGTAGTACAGCAGGGGTTGAGAACGAGCAGTACTTC. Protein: CASSTAGVENEQYF.